Each of the 10 T cell receptor beta chains below was sequenced from the same sample in a study of liver allograft versus peripheral blood T cells. Background on the study: Graft-liver T cell receptor repertoires were compared against recipient peripheral blood repertoires.

In TCRdb, the reads were re-called with MiXCR into one record per CDR3 protein. The repertoire consists of 8,500 to 9,500 distinct CDR3 sequences, with roughly 20% occurring once and the leading ten covering 5% to 6%. The receptors here all came from a human patient who had a liver transplant. Among the T cells, some may be from the graft donor.

The J gene is TRBJ1-5, the V gene TRBV20-1; 9 bases align to TRBD1. CDR3 length: 16 amino acids. The ends lost 0 bases at V and 5 bases at J; junction bases unmatched: 8. Germline V lookup: CDR1 DFQATT, CDR2 SNEGSKA (reference sequence). The CDR3 protein is CSARDPNRGRDQPQHF. CDR3 DNA: TGCAGTGCTAGAGACCCTAACAGGGGGCGTGATCAGCCCCAGCATTTT.

This clonotype showed up many times. V and J are TRBV18 and TRBJ1-4, with TRBD1 matching over 8 bases. Germline CDR1 KGHSH, CDR2 LQKENI. The length of the CDR3 is 16 residues. The J segment lost 8 bases and the V segment lost 3 bases, leaving 11 bases of the junction unmatched. CDR3 nucleotide sequence: TGTGCCAGCTCACCGGACCAGGGGGCCTCAGCCGAAAAACTGTTTTTT. Translated, it gives CASSPDQGASAEKLFF.

By share of the sample, this clonotype is medium-sized (0.01 to 0.1%). The chain uses TRBV7-9 and TRBJ2-1; 8 bases align to TRBD2. Germline V lookup: CDR1 SEHNR, CDR2 FQNEAQ (reference sequence). V trimming: 5 bases; J trimming: 7 bases; junction bases outside the gene matches: 10. The CDR3 extends over 15 amino acids. The CDR3 bases are TGTGCCAGCAGCCCCCCGGGAGGGCGCAGTAATGAGCAGTTCTTC. Protein product: CASSPPGGRSNEQFF.

By its share, this clonotype is medium-sized. The V and J genes are TRBV19 and TRBJ2-3; D may be TRBD2 (7 bases). The V gene's germline CDR1 is LNHDA and CDR2 SQIVND (reference sequence). The CDR3 is made up of 15 amino acids. V lost 1 base and J 3 bases, leaving 11 bases between the germline ends. The CDR3 coding sequence is TGTGCCAGTAGTATAGGCGGGGGCCCTACAGATACGCAGTATTTT. It specifies CASSIGGGPTDTQYF.

V gene TRBV20-1 combines with J gene TRBJ2-1, with a possible D match to TRBD2 (6 bases). Trimming left V 1 base short and J 4 bases short, with 14 bases between. CDR1 DFQATT and CDR2 SNEGSKA come from the germline V gene (reference sequence). The CDR3 covers 15 residues. CDR3 nucleotides: TGCAGTGCTAGAGGATGGCAGGGACTTTACAATGAGCAGTTCTTC. This translates into CSARGWQGLYNEQFF.

This clonotype was counted between two and nine times. V usage is TRBV6-1 and J usage is TRBJ1-5; no clear D gene. The CDR3 sequence is 13 residues long. Germline V CDR1 and CDR2: MNHNS, SASEGT. V was pared by 5 bases and J by 11 bases, with 16 bases between. Here the CDR3 DNA reads TGTGCCAGCAGTCTCGACCCGGTAACGGCCCAGCATTTT. Its translation: CASSLDPVTAQHF.

This clonotype is labeled medium-sized (0.01 to 0.1%). The rearrangement links TRBV19 to TRBJ2-5; 9 nucleotides agree with TRBD1. The germline V gene has CDR1 LNHDA and CDR2 SQIVND (reference sequence). There are 15 residues in the CDR3. The V segment lost 3 bases and the J segment 5 bases; nucleotides outside the gene matches: 7. This chain's CDR3 is CASSMLGQGGETQYF. The CDR3 region has the DNA TGTGCCAGTAGTATGCTGGGACAGGGTGGTGAGACCCAGTACTTC.

This CDR3 reads CSAGPRTGTGGYTF. The CDR3 region has the DNA TGCAGTGCTGGACCACGGACAGGGACGGGGGGCTACACCTTC. The rearrangement uses TRBV20-1 and TRBJ1-2, with 8 bases matching TRBD1. The CDR3 has 14 amino acids. Germline V CDR1 and CDR2: DFQATT, SNEGSKA (reference sequence). The V and J ends lost 5 bases and 8 bases, in that order; junction bases with no gene match: 13.

This chain connects TRBV6-5 to TRBJ1-2, with 9 positions matching TRBD1. Germline CDR1 is MNHEY and CDR2 is SVGAGI. CDR3 length: 13 residues. V lost 2 bases and J lost 8; bases outside the gene matches: 3. In nucleotides, the CDR3 is TGTGCCAGCAGTTACGACAGGGGGATCGGCTACACCTTC. It encodes CASSYDRGIGYTF.

This chain links TRBV2 with TRBJ2-2, with a weak D call TRBD2 (5 bases). Germline CDR1 reads SNHLY; CDR2 reads FYNNEI. The CDR3 sequence is 14 residues long. Trimming removed 7 bases at V and 3 bases at J, with 12 bases between. This CDR3 reads CASTVAPDTGELFF. The DNA for the CDR3 is TGTGCCAGCACTGTAGCGCCGGACACCGGGGAGCTGTTTTTT.